A selection of T cell receptor beta chains follows, all from one sample in a study of cytomegalovirus exposure and HLA in healthy donors. The method was immunoSEQ multiplex PCR; TCRdb's version includes in-frame clones alone and lacks a portion of them. The table includes fewer than 200,000 clones, roughly 65% detected once. Sequenced: PBMCs. The receptors were sampled from a young woman in good health and CMV-seropositive. The CDR3 runs from the conserved cysteine through the conserved F or W. Each record gives: J gene, CDR3 length, V gene, clone size, D gene, CDR3 protein, CDR3 DNA. The D gene is left open where the match is weak. The size entry is marked missing in some rows and otherwise reads once, few, many or a size class.

TRBJ2-7 14 TRBV5-5 NA TRBD2 CASGQAGGRYEQYF TGTGCCAGCGGCCAAGCGGGAGGCCGCTACGAGCAGTACTTC
TRBJ1-5 13 TRBV7-3 NA NA CASSLDTNQPQHF TGTGCCAGCAGCCTGGACACCAATCAGCCCCAGCATTTT
TRBJ1-1 21 TRBV7-8 NA NA CASSLEDLSSVAGKENTEAFF TGTGCCAGCAGCTTAGAAGATTTAAGCTCGGTGGCAGGTAAAGAGAACACTGAAGCTTTCTTT
TRBJ1-5 17 TRBV18 NA NA CASSPGLGHYSNQPQHF TGTGCCAGCTCACCAGGTTTGGGGCATTATAGCAATCAGCCCCAGCATTTT
TRBJ1-2 16 TRBV18 NA TRBD1 CASSPNRQGPFDGYTF TGTGCCAGCTCACCAAACCGACAGGGGCCTTTTGATGGCTACACCTTC
TRBJ2-2 12 TRBV29-1 few NA CSVEDYTGELFF TGCAGCGTTGAAGATTATACCGGGGAGCTGTTTTTT
TRBJ2-1 15 TRBV10-3 NA NA CAISESQGGYSEQFF TGTGCCATCAGTGAGTCCCAGGGCGGATACAGTGAGCAGTTCTTC
TRBJ2-7 14 TRBV7-9 NA TRBD2 CASSLGLAAFEQYF TGTGCCAGCAGCTTGGGACTAGCGGCATTCGAGCAGTACTTC
TRBJ2-1 15 TRBV6-4 NA TRBD2 CASSEGRGMYNEQFF TGTGCCAGCAGTGAGGGGCGGGGGATGTACAATGAGCAGTTCTTC
TRBJ2-1 17 TRBV6-1 few NA CASSEGRLVSSYNEQFF TGTGCCAGCAGTGAAGGTCGCCTAGTCAGCTCCTACAATGAGCAGTTCTTC